This T cell receptor (beta chain) was recorded in a study of blood T cell repertoires in COVID-19. This CDR3 is built from 15 residues. The germline V gene has CDR1 SGHNT and CDR2 YYREEE (reference sequence). V dropped 4 bases and J dropped 8 bases, with 21 bases sitting between them. The method was immunoSEQ multiplex PCR; TCRdb's version includes in-frame clones alone and lacks a portion of them. The table shows approximately 230,000 clones, with around 84% occurring only once. The chain combines TRBV5-4 with TRBJ1-2, with D possibly matching TRBD1 (5 bases). Sequencing used PBMCs or T cells enriched from blood (not recorded which). This TCR derives from a man aged 35-49 years who had recovered from COVID-19. The CDR3: CASSLPPENAGGYTF. In DNA, the CDR3 is TGTGCCAGCAGCCTACCTCCGGAAAACGCAGGGGGCTACACCTTC.